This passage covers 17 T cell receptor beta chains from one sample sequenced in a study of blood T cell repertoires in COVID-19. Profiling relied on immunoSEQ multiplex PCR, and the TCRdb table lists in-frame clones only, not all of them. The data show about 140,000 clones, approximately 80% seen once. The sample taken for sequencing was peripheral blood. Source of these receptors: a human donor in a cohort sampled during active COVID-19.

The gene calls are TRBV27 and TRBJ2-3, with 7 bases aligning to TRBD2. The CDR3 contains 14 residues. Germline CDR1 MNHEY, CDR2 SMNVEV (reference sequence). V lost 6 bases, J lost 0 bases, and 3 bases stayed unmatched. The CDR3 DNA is TGTGCCAGCAGCTGGGGGGGGAGCACAGATACGCAGTATTTT. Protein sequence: CASSWGGSTDTQYF.

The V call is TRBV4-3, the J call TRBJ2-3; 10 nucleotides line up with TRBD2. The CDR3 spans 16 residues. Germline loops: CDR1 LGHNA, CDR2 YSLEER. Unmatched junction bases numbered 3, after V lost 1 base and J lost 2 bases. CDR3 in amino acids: CASSQAGLADTDTQYF. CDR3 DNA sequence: TGCGCCAGCAGCCAAGCAGGACTAGCGGACACAGATACGCAGTATTTT.

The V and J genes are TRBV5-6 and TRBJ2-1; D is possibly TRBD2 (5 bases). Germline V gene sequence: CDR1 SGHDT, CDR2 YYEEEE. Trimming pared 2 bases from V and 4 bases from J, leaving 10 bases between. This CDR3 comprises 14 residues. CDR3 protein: CASSFIRGYNEQFF. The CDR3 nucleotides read TGTGCCAGCAGCTTCATCCGGGGTTACAATGAGCAGTTCTTC.

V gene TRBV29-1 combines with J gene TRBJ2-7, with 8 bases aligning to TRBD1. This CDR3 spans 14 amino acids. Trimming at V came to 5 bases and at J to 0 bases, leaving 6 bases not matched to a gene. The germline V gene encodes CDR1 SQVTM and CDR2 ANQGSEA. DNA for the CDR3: TGCAGCGTTTCAGGGGGCGCGTTCTCCTACGAGCAGTACTTC. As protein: CSVSGGAFSYEQYF.

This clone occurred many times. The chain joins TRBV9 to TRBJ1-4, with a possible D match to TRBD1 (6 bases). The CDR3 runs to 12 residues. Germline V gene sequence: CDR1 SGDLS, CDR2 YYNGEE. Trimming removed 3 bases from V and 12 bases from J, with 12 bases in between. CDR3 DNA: TGTGCCAGCAGCGGACGGGAGGGGGAACTGTTTTTT. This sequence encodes CASSGREGELFF.

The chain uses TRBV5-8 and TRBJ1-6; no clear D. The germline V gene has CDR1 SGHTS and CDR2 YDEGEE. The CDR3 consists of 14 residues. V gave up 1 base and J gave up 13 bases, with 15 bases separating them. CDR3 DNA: TGTGCCAGCAGCTTGCGCATTTCTGTTAGTCCCCTCCACTTT. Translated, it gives CASSLRISVSPLHF.

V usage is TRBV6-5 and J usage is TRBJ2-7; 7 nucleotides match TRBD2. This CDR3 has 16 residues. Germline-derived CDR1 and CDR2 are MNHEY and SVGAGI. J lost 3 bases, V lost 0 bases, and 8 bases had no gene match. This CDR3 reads CASSYSSGGAVYEQYF. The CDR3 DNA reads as TGTGCCAGCAGTTACTCTTCGGGGGGAGCGGTCTACGAGCAGTACTTC.

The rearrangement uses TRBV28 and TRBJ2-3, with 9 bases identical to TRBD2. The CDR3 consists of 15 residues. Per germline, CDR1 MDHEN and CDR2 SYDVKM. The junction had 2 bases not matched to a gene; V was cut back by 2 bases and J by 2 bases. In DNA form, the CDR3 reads TGTGCCAGCAGTTTAGCGGGAGGGTACACAGATACGCAGTATTTT. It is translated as CASSLAGGYTDTQYF.

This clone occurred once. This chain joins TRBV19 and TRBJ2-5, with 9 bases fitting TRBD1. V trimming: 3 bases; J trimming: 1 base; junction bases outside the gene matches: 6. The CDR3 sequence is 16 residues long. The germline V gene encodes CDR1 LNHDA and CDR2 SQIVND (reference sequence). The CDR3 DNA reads TGTGCCAGTAGTATCCCAGGACAGGGGATCCAAGAGACCCAGTACTTC. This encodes CASSIPGQGIQETQYF.

Here the CDR3 reads CASSLRPSSGSYEQYF. In nucleotides, the CDR3 is TGTGCCAGCAGTTTACGTCCCTCCAGCGGGAGTTACGAGCAGTACTTC. The chain has TRBV27 and TRBJ2-7, with 8 bases fitting TRBD2. The CDR3 is 16 amino acids. With 2 bases clipped from V and 4 bases from J, the junction kept 10 bases outside the gene matches. Germline lookup yields CDR1 MNHEY and CDR2 SMNVEV (reference sequence).

CDR3 in DNA: TGTGCCAGTAGTATAAGGGGGCAGGAGGCAGGGTGGCGAGAGACCCAGTACTTC. This sequence encodes CASSIRGQEAGWRETQYF. The chain employs TRBV19 and TRBJ2-5; 7 bases line up with TRBD1. This CDR3 has 18 residues. Germline V gene data show CDR1 as LNHDA and CDR2 as SQIVND (reference sequence). With V trimmed by 2 bases and J by 4 bases, 16 bases remained unmatched.

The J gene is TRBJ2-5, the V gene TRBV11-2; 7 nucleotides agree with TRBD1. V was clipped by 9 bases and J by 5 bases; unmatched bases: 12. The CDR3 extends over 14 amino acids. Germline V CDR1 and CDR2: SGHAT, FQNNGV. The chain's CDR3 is CASQTQRGRETQYF. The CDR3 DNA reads TGTGCCAGTCAAACACAAAGGGGGCGGGAGACCCAGTACTTC. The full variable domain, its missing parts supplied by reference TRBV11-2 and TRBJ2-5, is EAGVAQSPRYKIIEKRQSVAFWCNPISGHATLYWYQQILGQGPKLLIQFQNNGVVDDSQLPKDRFSAERLKGVDSTLKIQPAKLEDSAVYLCASQTQRGRETQYFGPGTRLLVL.

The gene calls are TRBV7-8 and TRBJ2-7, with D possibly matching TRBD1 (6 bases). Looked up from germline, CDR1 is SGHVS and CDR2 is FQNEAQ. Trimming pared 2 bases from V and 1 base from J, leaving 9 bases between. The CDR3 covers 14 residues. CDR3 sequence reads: CASSLRGTSYEQYF. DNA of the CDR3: TGTGCCAGCAGCTTAAGGGGGACGTCCTACGAGCAGTACTTC.

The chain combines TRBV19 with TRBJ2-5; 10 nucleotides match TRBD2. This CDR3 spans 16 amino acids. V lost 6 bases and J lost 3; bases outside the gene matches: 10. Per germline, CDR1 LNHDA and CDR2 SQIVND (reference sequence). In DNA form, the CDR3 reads TGTGCCAGTAGACCTCTAGCGGGAGAGGGGGAAGAGACCCAGTACTTC. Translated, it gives CASRPLAGEGEETQYF.

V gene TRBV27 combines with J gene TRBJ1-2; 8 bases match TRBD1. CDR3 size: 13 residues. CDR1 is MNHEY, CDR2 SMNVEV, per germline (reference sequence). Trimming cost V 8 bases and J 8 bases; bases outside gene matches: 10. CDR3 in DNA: TGTGCCAGCGGCAGGGGGCCGAACTTAGGCTACACCTTC. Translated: CASGRGPNLGYTF.

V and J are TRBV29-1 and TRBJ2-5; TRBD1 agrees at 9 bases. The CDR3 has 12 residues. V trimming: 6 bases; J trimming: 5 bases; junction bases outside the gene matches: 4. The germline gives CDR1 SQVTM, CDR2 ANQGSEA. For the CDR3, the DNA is TGCAGCGTGGGGACAGGGTACGAGACCCAGTACTTC. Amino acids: CSVGTGYETQYF.

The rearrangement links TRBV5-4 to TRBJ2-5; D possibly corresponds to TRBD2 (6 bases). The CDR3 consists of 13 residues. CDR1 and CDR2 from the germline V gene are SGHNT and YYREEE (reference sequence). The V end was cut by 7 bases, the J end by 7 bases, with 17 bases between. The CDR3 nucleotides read TGTGCCAGCCAGGGACTTCTAGGCGGGACCCAGTACTTC. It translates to CASQGLLGGTQYF.